This T cell receptor beta chain is from a study of blood T cell repertoires in COVID-19 (dated by TCRdb to 2019 to 2021). At the level of the whole study: Collaborator samples came from the United States, Italy and Spain and covered acute and convalescent phases of COVID-19. Deeply sampled blood TCRbeta repertoires from subjects exposed to, actively infected with, or recovered from COVID-19 were included in the dataset. The material from the prospective study consisted of cDNA or gDNA derived from T cells, B-cell-depleted T cells, or PBMCs. The repertoires were made available in a free public database intended to serve as a resource for research on the immune response to SARS-CoV-2. Samples came from the ongoing ImmuneRACE study (first 160 participants) plus 1,254 subjects from 6 global collaborators. A de-identified subject ID, COVID-19 status, age in years and sex were almost always included in the sample metadata. Where HLA class I and class II types were available, the types were taken from metadata supplied by the sample provider, not from assay-based typing. Points the paper makes about the study in general: The amount of clinical and demographic metadata varied by source and participant and was provided uncurated.

Regarding this clone: The target of this receptor is not known. Nothing much larger sits one base from this clone, and base qualities are not available.

Collaborating institutions collected whole blood in K2EDTA tubes following their own protocols. For TCRbeta analysis, collaborators shipped samples as frozen whole blood, isolated PBMCs, or DNA extracted from either of those sample types. From the cysteine up to the phenylalanine, the CDR3 has a length of 17 residues. Only the CDR3 region is kept as DNA, spanning 51 bases read in frame from base 1. CDR1 and CDR2 were assigned from the germline V gene as SGHDT and YYEEEE. The germline V and J ends show losses of 0 bases and 4 bases respectively, and no gene match explains 11 bases of the junction. TCRbeta CDR3 regions were amplified from genomic DNA using the immunoSEQ Assay, a bias-controlled multiplex PCR. On the authors' methods: Within the assay, amplification of reference gene primers was used to estimate how many nucleated cells each sample contained. To quantify the absolute abundance of each unique TCRbeta CDR3 rearrangement, sequence reads were collapsed and filtered. For each sample, productive Simpson clonality was calculated as the square root of Simpson's diversity index over productive rearrangements. TCRdb stores this immuneACCESS table with in-frame sequences only. Part of the clones is absent; in the studies checked, under half of the shortfall reflects unresolved V genes, and no reason is known for the rest. Clone size and V and J calls were adopted from that table, with D and trimming inferred from the DNA. The sample table records approximately 320,000 clones; roughly 85% of these occur just once. Just over 7% of the sample lies in the top ten.

The sequence came from a human donor in a cohort sampled during active COVID-19. Sequenced material: peripheral blood. This sequence uses TRBV5-6 and TRBJ2-5; 8 of the junction bases match TRBD1. The CDR3: CASSLGQAGGLGETQYF. DNA sequence: TGTGCCAGCAGCTTGGGACAGGCAGGGGGCTTAGGAGAGACCCAGTACTTC. Here the CDR3 is joined to the reference TRBV5-6 and TRBJ2-5 genes, and the full variable domain is: DAGVTQSPTHLIKTRGQQVTLRCSPKSGHDTVSWYQQALGQGPQFIFQYYEEEERQRGNFPDRFSGHQFPNYSSELNVNALLLGDSALYLCASSLGQAGGLGETQYFGPGTRLLVL.